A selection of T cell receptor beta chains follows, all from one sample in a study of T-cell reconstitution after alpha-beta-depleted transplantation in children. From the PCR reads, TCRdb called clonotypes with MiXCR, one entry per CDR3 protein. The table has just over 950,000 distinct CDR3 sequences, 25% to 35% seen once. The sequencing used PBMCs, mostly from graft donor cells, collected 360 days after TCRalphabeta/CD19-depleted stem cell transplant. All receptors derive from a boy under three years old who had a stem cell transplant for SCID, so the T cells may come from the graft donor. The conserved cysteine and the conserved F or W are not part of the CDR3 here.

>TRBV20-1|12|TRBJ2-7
SAMDILLAYEQY
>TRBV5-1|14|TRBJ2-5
ASSLRAGPPQETQY
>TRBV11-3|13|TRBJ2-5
ASSPGTARKETQY
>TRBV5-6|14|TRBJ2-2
ASILQGGEDTGELF
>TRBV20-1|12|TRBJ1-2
SARVRTANYGYT
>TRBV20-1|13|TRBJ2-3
SAARSGVSTDTQY
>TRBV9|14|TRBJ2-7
ASSVGGQATTYEQY
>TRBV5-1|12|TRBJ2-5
ASSKTLMQETQY
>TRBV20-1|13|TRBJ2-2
SASPLGGNTGELF
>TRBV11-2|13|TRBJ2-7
ASSLVVAGGREQY
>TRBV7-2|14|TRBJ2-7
ASSFMLSTRLYEQY
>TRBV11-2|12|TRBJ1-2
ASSLFLGEDGYT
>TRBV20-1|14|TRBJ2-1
SALVWDGAPGDEQF
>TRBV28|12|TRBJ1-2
ASITGGESEGYT
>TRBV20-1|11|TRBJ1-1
SARAVMNTEAF
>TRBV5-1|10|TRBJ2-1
ASSLAGSEQF
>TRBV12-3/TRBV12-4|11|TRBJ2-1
ASSGDWINEQF
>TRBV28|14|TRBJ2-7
ASSILPGLAGPEQY
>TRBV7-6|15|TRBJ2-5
ASSLASASGPQETQY
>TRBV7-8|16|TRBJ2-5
ASSPYHGTSGGRETQY
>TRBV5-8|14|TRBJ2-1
ASSLRGPLFYNEQF
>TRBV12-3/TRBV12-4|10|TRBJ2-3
ASRLTVDAQY
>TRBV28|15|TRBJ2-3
ASSPGVDRKYTDTQY
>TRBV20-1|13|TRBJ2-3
SAPSSLGPLDTQY
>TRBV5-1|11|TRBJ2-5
ASSANGQETQY
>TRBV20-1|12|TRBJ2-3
SASGTPPTDTQY
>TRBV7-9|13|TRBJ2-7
ASSPGLSTSYEQY
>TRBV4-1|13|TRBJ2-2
ASSQEAVFTGELF
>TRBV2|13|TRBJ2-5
ATREGVTPQETQY
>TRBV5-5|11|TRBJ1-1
ASTMGRDTEAF
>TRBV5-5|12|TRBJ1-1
ASSTPGGWTEAF
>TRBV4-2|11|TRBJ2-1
ASSHRDNNEQF
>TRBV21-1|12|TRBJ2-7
ASSKGDGYYEQY
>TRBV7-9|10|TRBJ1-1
ASSLVEGDAF
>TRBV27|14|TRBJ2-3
ASSPRGLSRTDTQY
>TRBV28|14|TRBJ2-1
ASSFSPGLAGGKQF
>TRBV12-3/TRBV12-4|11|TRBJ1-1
ASSLLSGQEAF
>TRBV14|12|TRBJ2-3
ASSQMPWGGSQY
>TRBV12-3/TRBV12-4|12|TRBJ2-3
ASSFGDPADTQY
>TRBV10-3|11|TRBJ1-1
AISVNINAEAF
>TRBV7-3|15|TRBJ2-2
ASSLIPGRANTGELF
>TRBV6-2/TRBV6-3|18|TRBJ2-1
ASSYPTGGGIQLLDNEQF
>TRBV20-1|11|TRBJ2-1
SAGLAGYNEQF
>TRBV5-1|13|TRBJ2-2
ASSNRDSNTGELF
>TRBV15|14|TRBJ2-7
ATSRARQDPPYEQY
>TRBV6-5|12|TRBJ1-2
ASSYSTGNKGYT
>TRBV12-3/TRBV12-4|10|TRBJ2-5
ASSLTLETQY
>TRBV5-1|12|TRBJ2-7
ASSFGTELYEQY
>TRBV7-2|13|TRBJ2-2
ASSPHSTYTGELF
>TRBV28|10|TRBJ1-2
ASAVGNYGYT
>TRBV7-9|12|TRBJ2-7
ASSQGSRPYEQY
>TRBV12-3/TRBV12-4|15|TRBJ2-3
ASSSTAGTDTTDTQY
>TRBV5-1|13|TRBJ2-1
ASSLTPTMLNEQF
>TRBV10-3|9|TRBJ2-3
AIRDTDTQY
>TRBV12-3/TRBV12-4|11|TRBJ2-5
ASQAPSTETQY
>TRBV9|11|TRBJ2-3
ASSAVRVDTQY
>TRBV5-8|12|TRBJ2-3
ASSRDPSPDTQY
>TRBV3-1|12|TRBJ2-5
ASSQGWGVETQY
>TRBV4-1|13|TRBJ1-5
ASSQEAGRGQPQH
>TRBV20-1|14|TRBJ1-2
SAGGNGPTRDYGYT